A single TCR beta chain is shown here with its context. Its matching antigen is unknown. Vbeta (60) and Jbeta (13) primers were used in the PCR. The method was immunoSEQ multiplex PCR; TCRdb's version includes in-frame clones alone and lacks a portion of them. This table has roughly 190,000 clones, over 60% appearing once. The record originates from a study of cytomegalovirus exposure and HLA in healthy donors. Study background: Roughly 80 million unique TCRs from HLA-typed donors made up an early data release.

Overall study findings and caveats: Reportedly, cytomegalovirus status was diagnosed with high sensitivity and specificity. Later, an analysis showed that TCR beta chains associated with HLA were more clonally expanded than others that were equally common.

The CDR3 is 14 residues long. The V end lost 0 bases, the J end lost 11 bases, and 18 bases lay between the germline ends. The germline gives CDR1 SGHRS, CDR2 YFSETQ. The J gene is TRBJ2-7, the V gene TRBV5-1; the D is unclear. Sample: PBMCs. This sequence was found in a woman in her twenties or thirties in good health and CMV-seropositive. CDR3 DNA sequence: TGCGCCAGCAGCTTGGGAGGAGACGGGTCATCCAAGTACTTC. Translation gives CASSLGGDGSSKYF.